The clone carrying this T cell receptor (beta chain) was counted between two and nine times. Its antigen is currently unknown. This sample is drawn from a study of identical twins. Points from the study as a whole: It was possible that invariant MAIT and iNKT cells partly confounded the zero-insertion analyses.

MiXCR, run by TCRdb on the 5' RACE reads, gives a single entry per CDR3 protein. The sample yields 500,000 or so distinct CDR3 sequences, 13% to 15% seen once. Germline V CDR1 and CDR2: SGHVS, FQNEAQ. The CDR3 totals 16 residues. V was cut by 0 bases and J by 6 bases, with 17 bases left in between. The same specimen was also included in a second study, on yellow fever vaccine responses in identical twins.

This chain uses TRBV7-8 with TRBJ1-1, with D tentatively TRBD1 (6 bases). Sequencing was carried out using CD4+ T cells sorted from blood. The receptor was isolated from a woman younger than 35 in good health. CDR3 protein: CASSLARGQVGSEAFF. The CDR3 DNA reads as TGTGCCAGCAGCTTAGCGCGGGGACAAGTAGGGTCTGAAGCTTTCTTT.